The 30 T cell receptor beta chains in this list originate from one sample, sequenced in a study of human T cells and chemical hapten exposure. This sample's time point: patch test 1, 2 weeks after DPC sensitization. Regarding treatment: therapeutic diphenylcyclopropenone sensitization with weekly scalp DPC. TCRdb independently ran MiXCR on the RACE reads; one entry per CDR3 protein. The data hold around 99,000 distinct CDR3 sequences, with around 11% observed a single time. The material was whole blood, obtained in connection with sensitization to the hapten diphenylcyclopropenone (DPC). Every receptor here comes from a woman between 40 and 55 years old with alopecia areata. Some clones in this sample may be carry-over from other donors' samples.

The V and J genes are TRBV23-1 and TRBJ2-5; 8 bases map to TRBD2. TRBV23-1 is flagged as an ORF with uncertain function. J gave up 3 bases and V 0 bases, and 6 bases lay outside the gene matches. The CDR3 has 16 residues. The CDR3 nucleotides are TGCGCCAGCAGTCAATCTATACTAGCGGTTAAAGAGACCCAGTACTTC. It yields the protein CASSQSILAVKETQYF.

This clonotype appeared many times. The rearrangement uses TRBV12-3 or TRBV12-4 and TRBJ2-7, with a tentative D call TRBD1 (5 bases). The CDR3 is 14 amino acids. V was cut by 3 bases and J by 3 bases, with 12 bases left in between. CDR3 DNA: TGTGCCAGCAGTTTCCAGCAGGGTGACTACGAGCAGTACTTC. This translates into CASSFQQGDYEQYF.

The chain has TRBV9 and TRBJ2-3; D is perhaps TRBD2 (6 bases). CDR3 size: 13 residues. V was shortened by 6 bases and J by 0 bases, with 8 bases between the two germline ends. Looked up from germline, CDR1 is SGDLS and CDR2 is YYNGEE. The CDR3 protein is CASKAGSTDTQYF. As DNA, the CDR3 is TGTGCCAGCAAGGCGGGAAGCACAGATACGCAGTATTTT.

Ten or more counts support this clonotype. This rearrangement joins TRBV27 to TRBJ2-1; 8 positions match TRBD2. Germline CDR1 and CDR2: MNHEY and SMNVEV (reference sequence). V shed 7 bases, J shed 5 bases, and the junction held 7 bases outside the gene matches. This CDR3 has 14 amino acids. The CDR3: CASTGGGWNNEQFF. The CDR3 DNA reads as TGTGCCAGCACCGGGGGGGGGTGGAACAATGAGCAGTTCTTC.

This clonotype was counted ten times or more. J is TRBJ2-1 and V is TRBV29-1; D not resolved. There are 12 residues in the CDR3. V was trimmed by 2 bases and J by 4 bases, leaving 6 bases between them. Germline CDR1 and CDR2: SQVTM and ANQGSEA. CDR3 nucleotide sequence: TGCAGCGTTGAATTGCAGTACAATGAGCAGTTCTTC. Translating it yields CSVELQYNEQFF.

The chain combines TRBV7-2 with TRBJ2-2; 7 bases fit TRBD2. V lost 1 base and J lost 5; bases outside the gene matches: 7. The germline V gene encodes CDR1 SGHTA and CDR2 FQGNSA. This CDR3 region has 16 residues. DNA for the CDR3: TGTGCCAGCAGCTTAGGGAGCGGGACTGGGACCGGGGAGCTGTTTTTT. It codes for CASSLGSGTGTGELFF. The full variable domain, with the rest looked up from reference TRBV7-2 and TRBJ2-2, is GAGVSQSPSNKVTEKGKDVELRCDPISGHTALYWYRQSLGQGLEFLIYFQGNSAPDKSGLPSDRFSAERTGGSVSTLTIQRTQQEDSAVYLCASSLGSGTGTGELFFGEGSRLTVL.

The table lists this clonotype with a few counts. The rearrangement uses TRBV29-1 and TRBJ2-2, with D possibly TRBD2 on 6 matching bases. CDR1 SQVTM and CDR2 ANQGSEA come from the germline V gene. The CDR3 is made up of 13 amino acids. V shed 7 bases and J shed 3 bases, with 12 bases lying between them. The chain's CDR3 is CSASRRDTGELFF. CDR3 nucleotides: TGCAGCGCTTCGCGGAGGGACACCGGGGAGCTGTTTTTT.

In its sample, this clonotype was seen many times. The chain has TRBV9 and TRBJ2-3, with no clear D. The length of the CDR3 is 11 residues. V gave up 3 bases and J gave up 5 bases, with 4 bases separating them. Germline V gives CDR1 SGDLS, CDR2 YYNGEE. The CDR3 DNA reads as TGTGCCAGCAGCGGGGGAGATACGCAGTATTTT. As protein: CASSGGDTQYF.

This clonotype was picked up a small number of times. The chain employs TRBV4-3 and TRBJ2-7, with no clear D. V gave up 1 base and J gave up 4 bases, with 14 bases separating them. From germline, CDR1 is LGHNA and CDR2 YSLEER. This CDR3 comprises 15 residues. The CDR3 protein is CASSQAGPGKYEQYF. CDR3 nucleotide sequence: TGCGCCAGCAGCCAAGCTGGGCCGGGCAAGTACGAGCAGTACTTC.

This chain joins TRBV5-6 and TRBJ1-3, with a tentative D call TRBD1 (6 bases). Germline CDR1 and CDR2: SGHDT and YYEEEE. The length of the CDR3 is 15 residues. V was shortened by 4 bases and J by 4 bases, with 15 bases between the two germline ends. The DNA of the CDR3 is TGTGCCAGCAGCGGCGGGACATATCGGGGAAACACCATATATTTT. It encodes CASSGGTYRGNTIYF. Supplemented by reference TRBV5-6 and TRBJ1-3, the full variable domain reads DAGVTQSPTHLIKTRGQQVTLRCSPKSGHDTVSWYQQALGQGPQFIFQYYEEEERQRGNFPDRFSGHQFPNYSSELNVNALLLGDSALYLCASSGGTYRGNTIYFGEGSWLTVV.

This clonotype was recorded a few times. The rearrangement uses TRBV6-2 or TRBV6-3 and TRBJ1-1, with D unresolved. From germline, CDR1 is MNHEY and CDR2 SVGEGT. Between the trimmed V and J ends, which lost 6 bases and 0 bases, there was a span of 11 bases. This CDR3 has 14 amino acids. The chain's CDR3 is CASSLRRMNTEAFF. As DNA, the CDR3 is TGTGCCAGCAGCCTCAGACGCATGAACACTGAAGCTTTCTTT.

This clonotype was seen more than once but under ten times. This CDR3 reads CASSPRGSDTGELFF. The CDR3 nucleotides read TGTGCCAGCTCACCGCGGGGGTCGGACACCGGGGAGCTGTTTTTT. The V gene is TRBV18, the J gene TRBJ2-2, with 7 bases fitting TRBD2. CDR3 length equals 15 residues. Germline V gene data show CDR1 as KGHSH and CDR2 as LQKENI. With 3 bases clipped from V and 3 bases from J, the junction kept 4 bases outside the gene matches.

The rearrangement joins TRBV11-3 to TRBJ1-4, with D uncertain. Germline V gene data show CDR1 as SGHNT and CDR2 as YENEEA. V gave up 6 bases and J gave up 0 bases, with 11 bases separating them. The CDR3 loop spans 15 amino acids. The CDR3 coding sequence is TGTGCCAGCAGTTCACCCCCCGCAACTAATGAAAAACTGTTTTTT. Translating gives CASSSPPATNEKLFF.

This clonotype showed up just a few times. The chain links TRBV5-5 to TRBJ1-1, with unresolved D. The V and J ends lost 1 base and 4 bases respectively, with 11 bases between them. The CDR3 sequence is 14 residues long. Germline V gene data show CDR1 as SGHKS and CDR2 as YYEKEE (reference sequence). CDR3 residues: CASSLLTALTEAFF. CDR3 sequence (DNA): TGTGCCAGCAGCTTGCTGACTGCTCTCACTGAAGCTTTCTTT. The full variable domain, with the rest looked up from reference TRBV5-5 and TRBJ1-1, is DAGVTQSPTHLIKTRGQQVTLRCSPISGHKSVSWYQQVLGQGPQFIFQYYEKEERGRGNFPDRFSARQFPNYSSELNVNALLLGDSALYLCASSLLTALTEAFFGQGTRLTVV.

The chain carries TRBV9 and TRBJ2-7; a possible D gene is TRBD1 (5 bases). The CDR3 runs to 14 residues. Germline values: CDR1 SGDLS, CDR2 YYNGEE. V was trimmed by 0 bases and J by 2 bases, leaving 9 bases between them. The CDR3 sequence is CASSVAAGTYEQYF. The CDR3 bases are TGTGCCAGCAGCGTAGCGGCAGGGACCTACGAGCAGTACTTC.

This chain connects TRBV14 to TRBJ1-2; maybe TRBD1 (6 bases). In germline, CDR1 is SGHDN, CDR2 FVKESK. V was clipped by 2 bases and J by 4 bases, with 17 bases between them. This CDR3 has 16 residues. The CDR3 bases are TGTGCCAGCAGCCAAACCGGGACACAAAGTTCCTATGGCTACACCTTC. Protein sequence: CASSQTGTQSSYGYTF.

This clonotype has a handful of counts. The chain has TRBV7-9 and TRBJ1-1; unclear D gene. The V gene lost 2 bases and the J gene lost 4 bases, with 11 bases spanning the gap. Germline-derived CDR1 and CDR2 are SEHNR and FQNEAQ (reference sequence). The CDR3 spans 14 residues. In DNA form, the CDR3 reads TGTGCCAGCAGCTTACAGGTCCGGGGCACTGAAGCTTTCTTT. This translates into CASSLQVRGTEAFF.

This clonotype was counted only a few times. The chain employs TRBV27 and TRBJ1-3; D is uncertain. V shed 6 bases and J shed 3 bases, with 9 bases lying between them. CDR1 is MNHEY and CDR2 is SMNVEV in the germline V gene (reference sequence). This CDR3 region has 13 residues. CDR3 protein: CASRSAGGNTIYF. CDR3 DNA sequence: TGTGCCAGCAGGTCCGCAGGTGGAAACACCATATATTTT.

This clonotype showed up many times. This chain connects TRBV20-1 to TRBJ2-2; 7 nucleotides agree with TRBD1. J gave up 2 bases and V 6 bases, and 9 bases lay outside the gene matches. CDR1 and CDR2 (germline): DFQATT, SNEGSKA (reference sequence). The CDR3 length is 15 residues. This chain's CDR3 is CSAGKPGGNTGELFF. The CDR3 DNA reads as TGCAGTGCGGGAAAGCCAGGGGGAAACACCGGGGAGCTGTTTTTT.

The V call is TRBV4-2, the J call TRBJ2-1; 11 positions match TRBD2. The J segment lost 6 bases and the V segment lost 8 bases, leaving 9 bases of the junction unmatched. The CDR3 is 15 residues long. Germline CDR1 is LGHNA and CDR2 is YNFKEQ. The CDR3 protein is CASGPLAGDLNEQFF. In DNA, the CDR3 is TGTGCCAGCGGACCACTAGCGGGAGATCTCAATGAGCAGTTCTTC.

This clonotype was observed a handful of times. The J gene is TRBJ2-5, the V gene TRBV18; D uncertain. Looked up from germline, CDR1 is KGHSH and CDR2 is LQKENI. The germline V and J ends were trimmed by 0 bases and 1 base, with 6 bases remaining between them. CDR3 length: 14 amino acids. This chain's CDR3 is CASSPPYSQETQYF. As DNA, the CDR3 is TGTGCCAGCTCACCACCGTACTCCCAAGAGACCCAGTACTTC.

This clonotype was counted a few times. DNA of the CDR3: TGTGCCAGCCCCGGGAGTTGGGGCTATGAGCAGTTCTTC. Protein: CASPGSWGYEQFF. The chain employs TRBV7-3 and TRBJ2-1, with D possibly being TRBD2 (6 bases). V was trimmed by 8 bases and J by 8 bases, leaving 16 bases between them. CDR3 length equals 13 residues. The germline CDR1 and CDR2 sequences are SGHTA and FQGTGA. The variable domain in full, completed from reference TRBV7-3 and TRBJ2-1, reads GAGVSQTPSNKVTEKGKYVELRCDPISGHTALYWYRQSLGQGPEFLIYFQGTGAADDSGLPNDRFFAVRPEGSVSTLKIQRTERGDSAVYLCASPGSWGYEQFFGPGTRLTVL.

Comment on this clonotype: A much larger clone lies a single base off, so this may be a read error. The CDR3 DNA is TGTGCCAGCTCACGGGGCAACACAGATATGCAGTATTTT. Translated: CASSRGNTDMQYF. The gene calls are TRBV18 and TRBJ2-3; the D gene is possibly TRBD1 (5 bases). The CDR3 covers 13 residues. In germline, CDR1 is KGHSH, CDR2 LQKENI.

CDR3 in amino acids: CASSGPFSSYEQYF. The CDR3 coding sequence is TGTGCCAGCAGTGGACCTTTTTCCTCCTACGAGCAGTACTTC. V and J are TRBV28 and TRBJ2-7; D unresolved. V was cut by 5 bases and J by 0 bases, with 11 bases left in between. The CDR3 runs to 14 residues. Germline values: CDR1 MDHEN, CDR2 SYDVKM.

This clonotype showed up just a few times. The chain is built from TRBV27 and TRBJ1-6, with D possibly being TRBD1 (6 bases). The CDR3 runs 15 residues. Germline CDR1 is MNHEY and CDR2 is SMNVEV (reference sequence). V lost 5 bases to trimming and J lost 11 bases, with 19 bases between them. The CDR3 spells CASSITGFSITPLHF. For the CDR3, the DNA is TGTGCCAGCAGTATAACAGGGTTCAGCATCACACCCCTCCACTTT.

V usage is TRBV11-3 and J usage is TRBJ2-1; 9 nucleotides match TRBD1. The CDR3 totals 15 residues. With V trimmed by 5 bases and J by 2 bases, 4 bases remained unmatched. CDR1 is SGHNT and CDR2 is YENEEA in the germline V gene. This chain's CDR3 is CASSITGGPYNEQFF. In DNA, the CDR3 is TGTGCCAGCAGCATTACAGGGGGCCCCTACAATGAGCAGTTCTTC.

J is TRBJ2-1 and V is TRBV7-9; 7 bases are shared with TRBD1. Looked up from germline, CDR1 is SEHNR and CDR2 is FQNEAQ (reference sequence). The CDR3 is made up of 11 amino acids. Trimming removed 6 bases from V and 16 bases from J; junction bases left unmatched: 9. The CDR3 DNA reads TGTGCCAGCAGTCGAGGACAGGCCCTCTTCTTC. Translation: CASSRGQALFF.

This clonotype was seen at least ten times. V is TRBV6-1 and J is TRBJ1-1, with a tentative D call TRBD1 (5 bases). CDR1 and CDR2 (germline): MNHNS, SASEGT. The V gene lost 6 bases and the J gene lost 8 bases, with 19 bases spanning the gap. This CDR3 region has 14 residues. The CDR3 sequence: CASSKHGEGIEAFF. The CDR3 coding sequence is TGTGCCAGCAGCAAGCATGGGGAGGGGATCGAAGCTTTCTTT.

This clonotype was detected a few times. The chain uses TRBV6-6 and TRBJ1-3; D not certain. Germline V lookup: CDR1 MNHNY, CDR2 SVGAGI (reference sequence). The CDR3 has 16 amino acids. V shed 0 bases and J shed 0 bases, with 9 bases lying between them. The CDR3 sequence: CASSYSTARSGNTIYF. CDR3 bases: TGTGCCAGCAGTTACTCTACAGCGCGCTCTGGAAACACCATATATTTT.

The genes are TRBV18 and TRBJ1-5; 7 nucleotides match TRBD1. V trimming: 5 bases; J trimming: 4 bases; junction bases outside the gene matches: 2. The CDR3 covers 13 residues. Germline V gene data show CDR1 as KGHSH and CDR2 as LQKENI. CDR3 amino acids: CASSAQGNQPQHF. The CDR3 region has the DNA TGTGCCAGCTCAGCACAGGGGAATCAGCCCCAGCATTTT.